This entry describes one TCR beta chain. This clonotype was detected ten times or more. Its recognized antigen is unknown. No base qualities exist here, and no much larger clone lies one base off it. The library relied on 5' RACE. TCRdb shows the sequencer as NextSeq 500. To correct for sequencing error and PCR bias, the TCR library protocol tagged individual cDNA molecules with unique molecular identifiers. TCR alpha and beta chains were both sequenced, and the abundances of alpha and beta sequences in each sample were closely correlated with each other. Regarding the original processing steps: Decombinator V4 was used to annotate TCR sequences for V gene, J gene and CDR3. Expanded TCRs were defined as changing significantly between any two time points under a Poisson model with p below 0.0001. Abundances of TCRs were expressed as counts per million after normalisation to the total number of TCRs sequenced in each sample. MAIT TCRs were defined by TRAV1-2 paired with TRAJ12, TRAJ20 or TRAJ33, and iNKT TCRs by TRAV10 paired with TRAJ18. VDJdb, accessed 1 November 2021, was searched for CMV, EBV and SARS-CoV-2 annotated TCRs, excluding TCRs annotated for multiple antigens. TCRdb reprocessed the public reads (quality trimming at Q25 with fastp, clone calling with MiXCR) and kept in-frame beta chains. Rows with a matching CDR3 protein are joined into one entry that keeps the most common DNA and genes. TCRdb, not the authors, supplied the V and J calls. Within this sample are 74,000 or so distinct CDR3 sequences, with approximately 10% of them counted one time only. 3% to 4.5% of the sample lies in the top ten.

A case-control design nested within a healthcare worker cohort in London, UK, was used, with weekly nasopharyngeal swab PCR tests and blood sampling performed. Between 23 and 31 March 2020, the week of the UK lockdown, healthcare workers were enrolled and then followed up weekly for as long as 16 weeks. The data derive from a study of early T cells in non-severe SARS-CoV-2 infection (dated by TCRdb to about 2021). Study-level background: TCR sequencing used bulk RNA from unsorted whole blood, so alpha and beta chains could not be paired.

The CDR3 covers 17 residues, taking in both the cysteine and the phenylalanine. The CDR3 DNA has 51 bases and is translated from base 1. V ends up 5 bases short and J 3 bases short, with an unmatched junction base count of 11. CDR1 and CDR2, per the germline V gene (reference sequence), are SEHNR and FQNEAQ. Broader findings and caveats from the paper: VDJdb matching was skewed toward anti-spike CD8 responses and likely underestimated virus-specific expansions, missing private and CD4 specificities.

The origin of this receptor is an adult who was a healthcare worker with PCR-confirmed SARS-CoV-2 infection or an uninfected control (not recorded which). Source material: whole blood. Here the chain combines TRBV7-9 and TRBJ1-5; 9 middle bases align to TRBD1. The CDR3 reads CASSPPGGTGHNQPQHF. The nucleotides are TGTGCCAGCAGCCCCCCTGGAGGGACAGGGCACAATCAGCCCCAGCATTTT.